This T cell receptor (beta chain) was sequenced in a study of blood T cells in healthy people across ages (dated by TCRdb to the mid-2010s). About the investigation overall: In model experiments, template switching captured about one uniquely barcoded TCR beta cDNA molecule for every two T cells. The study measured age-related changes in TCR beta repertoire diversity using deep sequencing normalized with unique cDNA molecular identifiers. For two donors (one aged 18 to 29 and one aged 80 or older), the study analyzed two additional independent replicas of 1 million unique cDNA reads from the same blood draw. Donors were grouped into four age groups: young (average roughly 16 years), middle-aged (around 39), aged (around 60) and long-lived (around 82). To avoid experimental bias, donors of different ages were randomly spread across the sequencing lanes.

This clonotype was detected only once. Its antigen is unknown. Base qualities are missing; no much larger clone stands one base away. CDR1 is given as MNHEY and CDR2 as SVGEGT, both from the germline V gene. V was cut back by 8 bases and J by 1 base, leaving a gap of 14 bases between them. The CDR3 sequence holds 14 residues, the cysteine and phenylalanine included. The retained sequence is limited to the CDR3, 42 bases, with the frame set at the first base. Library method: 5' RACE. Reads for this sample came from an Illumina HiSeq 2500. The second PCR ran for roughly 7 to 12 cycles and used a J-beta primer mix along with a sample-barcoded 5' primer. A unique molecular identifier was introduced onto each TCR beta cDNA molecule by a template-switch 5' adaptor carrying 12 random nucleotides. Each sample yielded at least 2.5 million CDR3-containing paired-end reads. First-strand cDNA was synthesized from all RNA with the Mint cDNA synthesis kit, primed by a TRBC-specific oligonucleotide. Following uracil-DNA glycosylase treatment, all cDNA underwent a first 18-cycle PCR with the universal primers M1SS and BC2_uni_R. Per the source publication's procedure: Normalization of each sample was performed by random selection of 1 million high-quality reads, each carrying a distinct molecular identifier. Reads sharing molecular identifiers were discarded rather than binned into consensus sequences. CDR3 identification, clonotype clustering and error correction used MiTCR with a Q25 quality threshold and the strictest error-elimination algorithm. A nonparametric unseen species model with Euler transformation was used to estimate a lower bound on total TCR beta diversity. In TCRdb, the public reads were trimmed at Q25 with fastp and aligned with MiXCR, with productive beta chains retained. One record per CDR3 amino acid sequence lists the most common genes and DNA. None of the V and J calls come from the authors' own analysis; TCRdb made them. The sample table holds 550,000 to 700,000 distinct CDR3 sequences, of which 25% to 30% were seen once. Together, the top ten hold roughly 18% of the sample.

Overall results and qualifications from the work: Compared with the aged group, more naive CD4+ T cells, fewer expanded clones and increased TCR diversity were shown by the long-lived group, suggesting age selection. Total diversity estimates from one million sequenced T cells were considered lower bounds and underestimates. Because profiling used bulk unsorted PBMCs, naive and antigen-experienced compartments could not be compared conclusively. Observed TCR beta diversity per million T cells fell roughly linearly with age, and a significant reduction was already apparent by age roughly 41. A strong correlation was found between observed TCR beta diversity and the percentage of naive T cells measured by flow cytometry. Because the CMV infection status of the donors was unknown, age-related changes in expanded clonotypes may potentially have been confounded.

The 39 donors, aged roughly 6 to 95 years, were systemically healthy Caucasian individuals from Russia. Roughly 10 milliliters of peripheral blood were drawn from each donor into EDTA-treated Vacutainer tubes. Ficoll-Paque density-gradient centrifugation was used to isolate PBMCs, with at least 6.5 million per sample. Total RNA, at least 6 micrograms per sample, was extracted from PBMCs with Trizol reagent. For every donor, flow cytometry on a PBMC aliquot measured the percentage of naive CD45RAhigh/CD27high T cells. This receptor was identified in a woman between 70 and 85 years old in good health. Sequenced: blood. The chain links TRBV6-2 or TRBV6-3 with TRBJ1-1; a confident D gene designation cannot be given. The CDR3 in this case is CASRVRTPNTEAFF. The sequenced DNA is TGTGCCAGCCGGGTTCGGACCCCGAACACTGAAGCTTTCTTT.